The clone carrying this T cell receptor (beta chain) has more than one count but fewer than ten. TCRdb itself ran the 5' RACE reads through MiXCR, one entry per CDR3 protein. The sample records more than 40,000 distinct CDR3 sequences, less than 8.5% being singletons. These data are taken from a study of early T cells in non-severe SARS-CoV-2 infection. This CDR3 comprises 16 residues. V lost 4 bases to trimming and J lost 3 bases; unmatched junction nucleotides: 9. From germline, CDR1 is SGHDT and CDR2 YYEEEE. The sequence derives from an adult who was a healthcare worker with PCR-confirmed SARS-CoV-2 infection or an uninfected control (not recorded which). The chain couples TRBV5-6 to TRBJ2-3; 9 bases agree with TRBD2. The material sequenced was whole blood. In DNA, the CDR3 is TGTGCCAGCAGCCGTTTAAGCGGGGGGTGGACAGATACGCAGTATTTT. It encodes CASSRLSGGWTDTQYF.